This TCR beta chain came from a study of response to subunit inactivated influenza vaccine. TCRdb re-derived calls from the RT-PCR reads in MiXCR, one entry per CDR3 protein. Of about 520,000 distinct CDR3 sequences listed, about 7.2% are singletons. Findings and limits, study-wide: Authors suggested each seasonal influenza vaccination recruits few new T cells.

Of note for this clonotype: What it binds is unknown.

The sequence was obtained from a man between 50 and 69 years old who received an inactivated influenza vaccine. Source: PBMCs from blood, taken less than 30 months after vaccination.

The DNA for the CDR3 is TGTGCCAGCGGCTGGGCTCACTGGCAAGAGACCCAGTACTTC. It yields the protein CASGWAHWQETQYF. The chain carries TRBV2 and TRBJ2-5; D unresolved. The germline CDR1 and CDR2 sequences are SNHLY and FYNNEI. This CDR3 is 14 amino acids long. Trimming took off 8 bases at V and 2 bases at J, with 15 bases between the two ends. The variable domain in full, with the rest retrieved from reference TRBV2 and TRBJ2-5, is EPEVTQTPSHQVTQMGQEVILRCVPISNHLYFYWYRQILGQKVEFLVSFYNNEISEKSEIFDDQFSVERPDGSNFTLKIRSTKLEDSAMYFCASGWAHWQETQYFGPGTRLLVL.